The 3 T cell receptor beta chains listed next were all sequenced from one sample in a study of blood T cell repertoires in COVID-19. Here immunoSEQ multiplex PCR was the method, and the copy in TCRdb shows in-frame clones only, minus some. Among 350,000 to 400,000 clones listed, 70% to 90% were seen once. The sample consisted of PBMCs or T cells enriched from blood (not recorded which). The receptor set was obtained from a woman aged 30 to 39 with acute COVID-19.

CDR3 sequence reads: CASSLTRAEAFF. Here the CDR3 DNA reads TGTGCCAGCAGCTTAACGCGGGCAGAAGCTTTCTTT. The V gene is TRBV7-3, the J gene TRBJ1-1, with D unclear. The V gene's germline CDR1 is SGHTA and CDR2 FQGTGA. This CDR3 region has 12 residues. The V and J ends lost 0 bases and 8 bases respectively, with 7 bases between them.

The chain is built from TRBV6-2 or TRBV6-3 and TRBJ1-2; D not resolved. Germline loops: CDR1 MNHEY, CDR2 SVGEGT. The CDR3 runs to 16 residues. The ends were cut back, 0 bases at V and 4 bases at J, with 15 bases in the middle. CDR3 sequence: CASSYSRVFLFYGYTF. Written as DNA, the CDR3 is TGTGCCAGCAGTTACTCGAGAGTTTTCCTTTTCTATGGCTACACCTTC.

V is TRBV13 and J is TRBJ2-6; D is possibly TRBD1 (5 bases). V gave up 5 bases and J gave up 0 bases, with 17 bases separating them. CDR3 size: 18 residues. Germline CDR1 PRHDT, CDR2 FYEKMQ (reference sequence). CDR3 DNA sequence: TGTGCCAGCAGCAATTTACAGGTATCCACCTCTGGGGCCAACGTCCTGACTTTC. Translated, it gives CASSNLQVSTSGANVLTF.